The clone carrying this TCR beta chain was seen more than once but under ten times. RNA transcripts were the template for amplifying TCR beta CDR3 regions. HTBI primers were employed in a first-round RT-PCR of the TCR CDR3. TCRdb reprocessed the multiplex PCR reads via MiXCR and lists one record per CDR3 protein. The sample includes around 340,000 distinct CDR3 sequences, over 15% of them seen just once. J was trimmed by 4 bases and V by 5 bases; bases with no gene match: 6. This CDR3 has 14 amino acids. The V gene's germline CDR1 is DFQATT and CDR2 SNEGSKA (reference sequence). The sample originates from a study of T cells in Graves' hyperthyroidism and ophthalmopathy.

The sample comprised blood. The chain has TRBV20-1 and TRBJ2-2; 8 nucleotides match TRBD1. The receptor was derived from a man aged 25-45 years with Graves' hyperthyroidism. CDR3 nucleotide sequence: TGCAGTGCTGCATGGACAGGGACCACCGGGGAGCTGTTTTTT. It translates to CSAAWTGTTGELFF.